The rows below give T cell receptor beta chains drawn from one sample of a study of control samples from healthy donors and cancer patients. The assay was immunoSEQ multiplex PCR, and TCRdb's table has in-frame clones only and misses some. The sample consists of some 410,000 clones, about nine tenths of them appearing once. Sequencing used PBMCs. These receptors originate from a man in his forties with head and neck cancer. The CDR3 runs from the conserved cysteine through the conserved F or W. The order of the fields is D gene, clone size, V gene, J gene, CDR3 protein, CDR3 DNA. A D gene is named only where the DNA matches it firmly. Part of the rows lack a size; the others show once, few, many or a class for expanded clones.

>TRBD2|-|TRBV9|TRBJ2-3
CASGLAGNPSTDTQYF
TGTGCCAGCGGACTAGCGGGTAATCCTAGCACAGATACGCAGTATTTT
>-|-|TRBV5-1|TRBJ2-7
CASSLGVPSGTYEQYF
TGCGCCAGCAGCTTGGGGGTCCCCTCCGGGACCTACGAGCAGTACTTC
>TRBD2|-|TRBV3-1/TRBV3-2|TRBJ2-7
CASRQSGSVHEQYF
TGTGCCAGCAGACAGAGCGGGAGCGTGCACGAGCAGTACTTC
>-|-|TRBV3-1/TRBV3-2|TRBJ2-7
CASSQDLFLIGTKSYEQYF
TGTGCCAGCAGCCAAGATCTGTTTCTAATTGGGACAAAGAGTTACGAGCAGTACTTC
>TRBD1|-|TRBV12-3/TRBV12-4|TRBJ2-7
CASSKTGTEQYF
TGTGCCAGCAGTAAGACAGGGACCGAGCAGTACTTC
>-|few|TRBV11-2|TRBJ2-3
CASSSIDTQYF
TGTGCCAGCAGCTCGATAGATACGCAGTATTTT
>-|-|TRBV5-1|TRBJ2-2
CASSTGQNTGELFF
TGCGCCAGCAGCACGGGACAAAACACCGGGGAGCTGTTTTTT
>-|-|TRBV5-5|TRBJ1-5
CASSLETVNQPQHF
TGTGCCAGCAGCTTGGAGACAGTCAATCAGCCCCAGCATTTT
>TRBD1|-|TRBV24-1|TRBJ1-2
CATSDTSTGPDGYTF
TGTGCCACCAGTGATACCTCGACAGGGCCCGATGGCTACACCTTC
>TRBD2|-|TRBV28|TRBJ2-7
CASSPSGILSYEQYF
TGTGCCAGCAGCCCCAGCGGGATCCTGTCCTACGAGCAGTACTTC
>-|-|TRBV19|TRBJ2-1
CASSLTVSDYNEQFF
TGTGCCAGTAGCCTGACAGTGTCGGACTACAATGAGCAGTTCTTC
>TRBD2|-|TRBV27|TRBJ2-7
CASRGTGTSGYEQYF
TGTGCCAGCAGGGGGACCGGGACTAGCGGCTACGAGCAGTACTTC
>TRBD2|-|TRBV4-1|TRBJ2-1
CASSLGLAYNEQFF
TGCGCCAGCAGCCTTGGACTAGCTTACAATGAGCAGTTCTTC
>TRBD1|few|TRBV6-5|TRBJ1-4
CASTRGDEKLFF
TGTGCCAGCACCAGGGGGGATGAAAAACTGTTTTTT
>-|-|TRBV30|TRBJ2-7
CAWSVWGTGTYEQYF
TGTGCCTGGAGTGTATGGGGGACTGGTACCTACGAGCAGTACTTC
>-|-|TRBV5-1|TRBJ2-3
CASSLVGPGGSDTQYF
TGCGCCAGCAGCTTGGTGGGCCCGGGGGGCTCAGATACGCAGTATTTT
>TRBD1|-|TRBV28|TRBJ1-2
CASRGSGGGYGYTF
TGTGCCAGCAGGGGATCAGGGGGCGGCTATGGCTACACCTTC
>-|-|TRBV24-1|TRBJ1-2
CATSDAGYGYTF
TGTGCCACCAGTGATGCGGGATATGGCTACACCTTC
>-|-|TRBV29-1|TRBJ1-5
CSVKGLGNQPQHF
TGCAGCGTCAAGGGCCTCGGCAATCAGCCCCAGCATTTT
>TRBD1|once|TRBV27|TRBJ1-1
CASSFRDSTEAFF
TGTGCCAGCAGTTTCCGGGACAGCACTGAAGCTTTCTTT
>-|-|TRBV10-3|TRBJ1-2
CAISESKTTQTF
TGTGCCATCAGTGAGTCAAAAACAACCCAAACCTTC
>-|once|TRBV7-9|TRBJ1-5
CASSLDPNQPQHF
TGTGCCAGCAGCTTAGATCCGAATCAGCCCCAGCATTTT
>TRBD2|-|TRBV6-6|TRBJ2-1
CASSWGGNEQFF
TGTGCCAGCAGTTGGGGGGGGAATGAGCAGTTCTTC
>-|-|TRBV28|TRBJ1-5
CASSLRLEIGQPQHF
TGTGCCAGCAGTTTAAGATTGGAGATCGGTCAGCCCCAGCATTTT
>TRBD1|-|TRBV19|TRBJ2-7
CASSMGTGTGEQYF
TGTGCCAGTAGTATGGGGACAGGGACGGGGGAGCAGTACTTC
>-|-|TRBV7-8|TRBJ2-7
CASSLKGNEQYF
TGTGCCAGCAGCTTAAAGGGAAACGAGCAGTACTTC
>TRBD1|-|TRBV19|TRBJ2-6
CASSRDRGPPGANVLTF
TGTGCCAGTAGTAGGGACAGGGGACCACCTGGGGCCAACGTCCTGACTTTC